This T cell receptor beta chain comes out of a study of blood T cell repertoires in COVID-19. Study details: The United States, Italy and Spain provided the acute and convalescent COVID-19 samples. Nucleic acid was either cDNA or gDNA, and it came from T cells, B-cell-depleted T cells, or PBMCs.

Germline CDR1 SGHDT, CDR2 YYEEEE. This CDR3 is built from 16 residues. Germline trimming cut 4 bases from V and 10 bases from J; bases unmatched to any gene: 13. Authors' methods: Nucleated cell counts were estimated from reference gene primer amplification. Profiled with immunoSEQ multiplex PCR; TCRdb holds only in-frame clones, not every one. D and trimming were read from the DNA, whereas the V and J calls and clone size are those reported in that table. The data hold around 200,000 clones, with around 79% observed a single time. The V call is TRBV5-6, the J call TRBJ1-6, with TRBD1 matching 8 bases. Sequencing was carried out using peripheral blood. This receptor was taken from a woman in her fifties or sixties with acute or convalescent COVID-19. CDR3 DNA: TGTGCCAGCAGCCCGCCCTTCAGACAGGGGAGATCACCCCTCCACTTT. It yields the protein CASSPPFRQGRSPLHF.